These 5 T cell receptor beta chains were all obtained from the same sample, sequenced in a study of T cell clusters in autoimmune cytopenias. Multiplex touch-down PCR amplified TRB using TRB-A and TRB-B pools in one tube. Following a re-call of the multiplex PCR reads, TCRdb has one entry per CDR3 protein and lacks DNA. Its listing shows about 3,000 distinct CDR3 sequences. TRB amplification used 200 to 250 ng of peripheral blood genomic DNA. Sequences were obtained from peripheral blood. These receptors originate from a human donor with an autoimmune cytopenia or autoimmune hepatitis (not recorded which).

This clonotype ranks as medium-sized in terms of frequency. The chain links TRBV6-1 to TRBJ2-7. Germline V lookup: CDR1 MNHNS, CDR2 SASEGT. This CDR3 comprises 14 residues. The CDR3 region is CASSGGLKAYEQYF.

This clonotype is medium-sized by frequency. This rearrangement joins TRBV27 to TRBJ1-5; TCRdb reports TRBD1, a call that lacks DNA to check it against. This CDR3 spans 15 amino acids. From germline, CDR1 is MNHEY and CDR2 SMNVEV (reference sequence). The CDR3 loop is CASRFGTDSNQPQHF.

Judged by frequency, this clonotype is medium-sized. The rearrangement uses TRBV5-4 and TRBJ2-1; TCRdb indicates TRBD1, and absent DNA this call remains unverified. CDR1 SGHNT and CDR2 YYREEE come from the germline V gene (reference sequence). This CDR3 region has 17 residues. CDR3 protein: CASSSRVAPSRYNEQFF.

The chain uses TRBV12-3 or TRBV12-4 and TRBJ1-2; TCRdb picks TRBD1, but there is no DNA to check that call. This CDR3 comprises 22 residues. The CDR3 loop reads CASSVLATGNRGTGGQKDGYTF.

By frequency, this clonotype is medium-sized. The gene calls are TRBV10-3 and TRBJ1-2. CDR3 length: 11 amino acids. The germline gives CDR1 ENHRY, CDR2 SYGVKD. This CDR3 reads CAIGTTTSYTF.